These 17 T cell receptor beta chains came from one sample sequenced in a study of T cell responses to AZD1222 COVID-19 vaccine. This table comes from immunoSEQ multiplex PCR, and its TCRdb copy is limited to in-frame clones, with some not included. The sample gives about 60,000 clones, 84% of which show up once; roughly 7.3% is in the top ten. This sample comprised peripheral blood, obtained on day 0 of AZD1222 vaccination. The receptors stem from an adult in good health.

The chain joins TRBV5-6 to TRBJ1-2; 10 nucleotides match TRBD1. Germline V lookup: CDR1 SGHDT, CDR2 YYEEEE. V shed 2 bases and J 4 bases; nucleotides not matched to a gene: 2. The length of the CDR3 is 14 residues. The CDR3 nucleotides read TGTGCCAGCAGCTTAGGACAGGGGGTCTATGGCTACACCTTC. Amino acids: CASSLGQGVYGYTF.

The gene calls are TRBV7-2 and TRBJ2-1; 7 bases map to TRBD2. Germline V gene sequence: CDR1 SGHTA, CDR2 FQGNSA. The junction had 4 bases not matched to a gene; V was cut back by 5 bases and J by 0 bases. The CDR3 extends over 15 amino acids. The CDR3 bases are TGTGCCAGCAGCCTTCTAGCGGACTCCTACAATGAGCAGTTCTTC. This translates into CASSLLADSYNEQFF.

The chain carries TRBV11-2 and TRBJ2-7; TRBD1 aligns across 7 bases. The ends lost 5 bases at V and 4 bases at J; junction bases unmatched: 8. The CDR3 loop spans 14 amino acids. Germline CDR1 is SGHAT and CDR2 is FQNNGV. The CDR3 protein is CASSARGLLYEQYF. The CDR3 DNA follows: TGTGCCAGCAGCGCAAGGGGGCTCTTATACGAGCAGTACTTC.

The rearrangement joins TRBV2 to TRBJ2-4; 13 positions agree with TRBD2. The CDR3 has 16 amino acids. V was pared by 6 bases and J by 4 bases, with 6 bases of the junction left unmatched. Germline-derived CDR1 and CDR2 are SNHLY and FYNNEI. This chain's CDR3 is CASRWTSGGDKNIQYF. As DNA, the CDR3 is TGTGCCAGCAGATGGACTAGCGGGGGAGATAAAAACATTCAGTACTTC.

V and J are TRBV7-9 and TRBJ1-2; 7 nucleotides align to TRBD1. Germline CDR1 and CDR2: SEHNR and FQNEAQ (reference sequence). CDR3 length: 15 residues. V trimming: 1 base; J trimming: 3 bases; junction bases outside the gene matches: 5. The CDR3 region is CASSLEAGGDYGYTF. For the CDR3, the DNA is TGTGCCAGCAGCTTAGAGGCAGGGGGGGACTATGGCTACACCTTC.

The chain couples TRBV19 to TRBJ2-1; TRBD2 aligns across 10 bases. The germline gives CDR1 LNHDA, CDR2 SQIVND (reference sequence). There are 15 residues in the CDR3. V lost 5 bases and J lost 4; bases outside the gene matches: 5. CDR3 sequence (DNA): TGTGCCAGTAGTCCAGCGGGGGGGTGGTACAATGAGCAGTTCTTC. This codes for CASSPAGGWYNEQFF.

Relative to its sample, this clone is medium-sized. The gene calls are TRBV7-9 and TRBJ1-1; 8 nucleotides line up with TRBD1. Germline lookup yields CDR1 SEHNR and CDR2 FQNEAQ (reference sequence). Trimming cost V 2 bases and J 8 bases; bases outside gene matches: 7. CDR3 length: 14 amino acids. Here the CDR3 reads CASSLRAGGAEAFF. The DNA of the CDR3 is TGTGCCAGCAGCTTAAGGGCAGGGGGCGCGGAAGCTTTCTTT.

The chain carries TRBV7-7 and TRBJ2-2, with TRBD1 matching 7 bases. V shed 5 bases and J 3 bases; nucleotides not matched to a gene: 12. CDR1 is SSHAT and CDR2 is FNYEAQ in the germline V gene (reference sequence). The CDR3 covers 17 residues. Written as DNA, the CDR3 is TGTGCCAGCAGCCCCGGACAGGCCAACCGAGACACCGGGGAGCTGTTTTTT. Translation gives CASSPGQANRDTGELFF.

This clone was seen once. The rearrangement links TRBV2 to TRBJ2-7; 9 positions match TRBD1. This CDR3 region has 17 residues. V gave up 5 bases and J gave up 1 base; unmatched junction bases: 12. Germline CDR1 is SNHLY and CDR2 is FYNNEI. The CDR3 reads CASSLPWGTGLSYEQYF. For the CDR3, the DNA is TGTGCCAGCAGTTTGCCGTGGGGGACAGGGCTTTCCTACGAGCAGTACTTC.

The rearrangement joins TRBV9 to TRBJ2-2, with a tentative D call TRBD2 (7 bases). CDR1 is SGDLS, CDR2 YYNGEE, per germline. The CDR3 consists of 15 residues. V dropped 6 bases and J dropped 1 base, with 13 bases sitting between them. CDR3 DNA sequence: TGTGCCAGCACCGGGGGGCAGCTGAACACCGGGGAGCTGTTTTTT. Amino acid sequence: CASTGGQLNTGELFF.

The gene calls are TRBV29-1 and TRBJ2-3; 7 bases are shared with TRBD1. The CDR3 sequence is 13 residues long. The V gene's germline CDR1 is SQVTM and CDR2 ANQGSEA. V shed 7 bases, J shed 3 bases, and the junction held 7 bases outside the gene matches. CDR3 protein: CSAFTGATDTQYF. CDR3 nucleotides: TGCAGCGCTTTCACAGGGGCAACAGATACGCAGTATTTT.

The chain uses TRBV6-2 or TRBV6-3 and TRBJ1-5; D may be TRBD1 (6 bases). The germline CDR1 and CDR2 sequences are MNHEY and SVGEGT. V lost 4 bases and J lost 7, with 17 bases in between. The CDR3 is 15 amino acids. This chain's CDR3 is CASSWGAGSGQPQHF. CDR3 nucleotides: TGTGCCAGCAGTTGGGGGGCCGGCTCGGGGCAGCCCCAGCATTTT.

The rearrangement uses TRBV30 and TRBJ2-7, with a weak D call TRBD2 (5 bases). Trimming took 1 base from V and 4 from J, leaving 5 bases between them. The length of the CDR3 is 11 residues. CDR1 and CDR2 from the germline V gene are GTSNPN and SVGIG (reference sequence). The CDR3 spells CAWSAGYEQYF. The CDR3 DNA is TGTGCCTGGAGTGCGGGGTACGAGCAGTACTTC.

The rearrangement uses TRBV3-1 (or the pseudogene TRBV3-2) and TRBJ2-1; TRBD1 aligns across 9 bases. J gave up 4 bases and V 4 bases, and 5 bases lay outside the gene matches. Germline CDR1 and CDR2: LGHDT and YNNKEL (reference sequence). The CDR3 loop spans 15 amino acids. The CDR3, as DNA: TGTGCCAGCAGCCCAACAGGGGGCTCTTACAATGAGCAGTTCTTC. It specifies CASSPTGGSYNEQFF.

DNA for the CDR3: TGTGCCAGCAGCTTAGTTTCAGGGGCTGGAAACACCATATATTTT. Protein: CASSLVSGAGNTIYF. J is TRBJ1-3 and V is TRBV11-2, with a tentative D call TRBD1 (6 bases). Germline CDR1 reads SGHAT; CDR2 reads FQNNGV. With 1 base removed from V and 2 bases from J, the gap between germline ends came to 9 bases. There are 15 residues in the CDR3. The full variable domain, rest sourced from reference TRBV11-2 and TRBJ1-3, is EAGVAQSPRYKIIEKRQSVAFWCNPISGHATLYWYQQILGQGPKLLIQFQNNGVVDDSQLPKDRFSAERLKGVDSTLKIQPAKLEDSAVYLCASSLVSGAGNTIYFGEGSWLTVV.

The rearrangement uses TRBV9 and TRBJ2-7; no reliable D call. This CDR3 has 13 residues. V lost 0 bases and J lost 3, with 7 bases in between. Germline V gene lookup returns CDR1 SGDLS and CDR2 YYNGEE. The DNA for the CDR3 is TGTGCCAGCAGCGTAGGTCCGGGCTACGAGCAGTACTTC. This codes for CASSVGPGYEQYF.

The rearrangement links TRBV11-2 to TRBJ2-1; no clear D gene. Trimming removed 5 bases at V and 2 bases at J, with 4 bases between. In germline, CDR1 is SGHAT, CDR2 FQNNGV. The CDR3 covers 12 residues. The chain's CDR3 is CASSTAYNEQFF. DNA of the CDR3: TGTGCCAGCAGCACCGCCTACAATGAGCAGTTCTTC.